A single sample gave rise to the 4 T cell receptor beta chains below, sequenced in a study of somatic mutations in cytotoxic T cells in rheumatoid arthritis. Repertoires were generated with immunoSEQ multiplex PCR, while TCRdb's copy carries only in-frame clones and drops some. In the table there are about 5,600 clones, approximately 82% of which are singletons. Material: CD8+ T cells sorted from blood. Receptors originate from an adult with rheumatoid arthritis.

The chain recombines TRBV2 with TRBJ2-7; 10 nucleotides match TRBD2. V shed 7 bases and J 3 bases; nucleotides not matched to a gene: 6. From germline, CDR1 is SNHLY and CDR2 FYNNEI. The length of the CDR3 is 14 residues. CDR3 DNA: TGTGCCAGCACTACGGGACTAGCGAACTACGAGCAGTACTTC. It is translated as CASTTGLANYEQYF.

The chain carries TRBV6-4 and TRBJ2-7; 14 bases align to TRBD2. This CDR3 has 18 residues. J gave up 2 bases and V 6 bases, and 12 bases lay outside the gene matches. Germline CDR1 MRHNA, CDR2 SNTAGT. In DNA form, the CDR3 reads TGTGCCAGCAGCGGAGGGGGACTAGCGGGAGAGGACACCTACGAGCAGTACTTC. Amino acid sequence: CASSGGGLAGEDTYEQYF.

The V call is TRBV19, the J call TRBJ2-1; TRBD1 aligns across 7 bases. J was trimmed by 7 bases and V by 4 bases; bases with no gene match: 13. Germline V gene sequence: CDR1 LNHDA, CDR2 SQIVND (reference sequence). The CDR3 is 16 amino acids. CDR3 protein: CASSTLQGTVPNEQFF. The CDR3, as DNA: TGTGCCAGTAGTACCCTACAGGGGACGGTTCCGAATGAGCAGTTCTTC.

This chain's CDR3 is CASSPDGVTDTQYF. The DNA for the CDR3 is TGTGCCAGCAGCCCCGACGGCGTCACAGATACGCAGTATTTT. The chain couples TRBV7-2 to TRBJ2-3; D not resolved. The germline CDR1 and CDR2 sequences are SGHTA and FQGNSA. Trimming took 5 bases from V and 2 from J, leaving 11 bases between them. CDR3 length: 14 residues.